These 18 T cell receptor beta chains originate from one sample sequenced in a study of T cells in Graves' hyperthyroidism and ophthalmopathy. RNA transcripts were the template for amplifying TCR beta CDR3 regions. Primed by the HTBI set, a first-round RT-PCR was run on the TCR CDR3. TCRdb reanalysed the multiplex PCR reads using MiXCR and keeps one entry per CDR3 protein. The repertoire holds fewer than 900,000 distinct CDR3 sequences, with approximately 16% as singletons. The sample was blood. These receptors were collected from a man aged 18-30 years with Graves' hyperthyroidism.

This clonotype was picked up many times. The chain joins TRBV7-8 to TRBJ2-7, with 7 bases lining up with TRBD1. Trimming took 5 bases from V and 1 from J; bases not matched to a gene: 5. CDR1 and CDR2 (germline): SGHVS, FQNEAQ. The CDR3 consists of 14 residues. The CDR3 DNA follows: TGTGCCAGCAGCCCCGACAGGGAATCCTACGAGCAGTACTTC. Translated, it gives CASSPDRESYEQYF.

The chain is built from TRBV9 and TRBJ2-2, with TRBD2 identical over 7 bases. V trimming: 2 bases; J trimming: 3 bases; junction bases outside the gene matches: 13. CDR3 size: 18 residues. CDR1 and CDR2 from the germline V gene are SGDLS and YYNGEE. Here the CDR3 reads CASSVTYGGSLDTGELFF. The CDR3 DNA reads TGTGCCAGCAGCGTTACGTACGGCGGGAGTTTGGACACCGGGGAGCTGTTTTTT. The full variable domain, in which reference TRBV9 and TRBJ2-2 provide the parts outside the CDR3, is DSGVTQTPKHLITATGQRVTLRCSPRSGDLSVYWYQQSLDQGLQFLIQYYNGEERAKGNILERFSAQQFPDLHSELNLSSLELGDSALYFCASSVTYGGSLDTGELFFGEGSRLTVL.

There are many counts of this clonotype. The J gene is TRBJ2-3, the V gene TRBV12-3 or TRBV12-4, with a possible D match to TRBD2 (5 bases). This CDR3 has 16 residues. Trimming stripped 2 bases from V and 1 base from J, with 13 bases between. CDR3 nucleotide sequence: TGTGCCAGCAGTTTACCCCCCCTCGGGGGCACAGATACGCAGTATTTT. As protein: CASSLPPLGGTDTQYF.

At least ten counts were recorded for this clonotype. CDR3 protein: CASSSWTSGSGRETQYF. The DNA for the CDR3 is TGTGCCAGCAGTTCTTGGACTAGCGGGAGTGGCCGTGAGACCCAGTACTTC. The rearrangement uses TRBV27 and TRBJ2-5, with 13 bases lining up with TRBD2. This CDR3 spans 17 amino acids. From germline, CDR1 is MNHEY and CDR2 SMNVEV (reference sequence). V trimming: 4 bases; J trimming: 5 bases; junction bases outside the gene matches: 10.

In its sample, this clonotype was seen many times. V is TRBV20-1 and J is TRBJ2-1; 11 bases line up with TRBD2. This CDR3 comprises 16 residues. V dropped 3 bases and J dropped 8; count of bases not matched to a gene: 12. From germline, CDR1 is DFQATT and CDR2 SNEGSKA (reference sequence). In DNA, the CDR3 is TGCAGTGCTAGTAGCGGGAGGGTCCTAAGGGTGGATGAGCAGTTCTTC. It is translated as CSASSGRVLRVDEQFF.

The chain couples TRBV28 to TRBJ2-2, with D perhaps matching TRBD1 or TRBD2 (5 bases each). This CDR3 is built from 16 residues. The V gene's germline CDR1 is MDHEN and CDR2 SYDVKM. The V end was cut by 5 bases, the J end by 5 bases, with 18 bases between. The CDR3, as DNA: TGTGCCAGCAGTGGGCCGGGACCAGCACGGACCGGGGAGCTGTTTTTT. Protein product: CASSGPGPARTGELFF.

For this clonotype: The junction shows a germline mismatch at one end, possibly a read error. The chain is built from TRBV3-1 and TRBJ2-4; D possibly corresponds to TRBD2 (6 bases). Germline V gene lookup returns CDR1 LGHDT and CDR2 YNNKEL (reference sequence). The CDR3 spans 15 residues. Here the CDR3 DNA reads TGTGCCAGCATCCAACCGGGACTAGCCAAAAACATTCAGTACTTC. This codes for CASIQPGLAKNIQYF.

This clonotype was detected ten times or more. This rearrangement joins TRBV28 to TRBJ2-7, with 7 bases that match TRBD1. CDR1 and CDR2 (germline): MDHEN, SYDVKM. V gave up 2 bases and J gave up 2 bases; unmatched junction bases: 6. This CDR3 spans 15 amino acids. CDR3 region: CASSLGQAWPYEQYF. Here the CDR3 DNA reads TGTGCCAGCAGTTTAGGACAGGCATGGCCCTACGAGCAGTACTTC.

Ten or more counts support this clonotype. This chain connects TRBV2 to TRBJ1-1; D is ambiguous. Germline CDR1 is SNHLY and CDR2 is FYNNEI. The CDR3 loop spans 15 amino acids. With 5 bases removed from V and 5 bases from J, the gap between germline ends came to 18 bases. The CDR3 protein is CASSWWEAGLTEAFF. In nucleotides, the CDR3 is TGTGCCAGCAGTTGGTGGGAGGCCGGGTTGACTGAAGCTTTCTTT.

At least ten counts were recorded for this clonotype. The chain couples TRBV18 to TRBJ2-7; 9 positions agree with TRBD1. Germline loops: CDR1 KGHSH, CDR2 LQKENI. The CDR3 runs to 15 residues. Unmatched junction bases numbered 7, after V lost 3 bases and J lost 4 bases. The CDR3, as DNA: TGTGCCAGCTCACCTCCGGGACAGGGAACTTACGAGCAGTACTTC. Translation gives CASSPPGQGTYEQYF.

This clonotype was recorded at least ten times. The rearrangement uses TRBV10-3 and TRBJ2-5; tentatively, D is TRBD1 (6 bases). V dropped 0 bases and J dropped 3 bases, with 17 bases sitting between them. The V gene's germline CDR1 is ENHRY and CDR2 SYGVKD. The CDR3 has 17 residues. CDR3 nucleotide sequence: TGTGCCATCAGTGAGTCGAGGGACAAGGGACCAAAAGAGACCCAGTACTTC. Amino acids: CAISESRDKGPKETQYF.

The CDR3 loop reads CASSSPGLPGEQFF. The CDR3 bases are TGTGCCAGCAGTTCGCCGGGACTCCCGGGTGAGCAGTTCTTC. V and J are TRBV6-5 and TRBJ2-1; possibly TRBD2 for D (6 bases). The CDR3 runs 14 residues. V lost 4 bases and J 9 bases, leaving 16 bases between the germline ends. Germline lookup yields CDR1 MNHEY and CDR2 SVGAGI.

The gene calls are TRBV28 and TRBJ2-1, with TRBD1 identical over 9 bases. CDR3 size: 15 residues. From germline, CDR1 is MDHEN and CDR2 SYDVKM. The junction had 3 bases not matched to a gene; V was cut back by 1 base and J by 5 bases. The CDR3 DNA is TGTGCCAGCAGTTTATTGACAGGGGGAGACAATGAGCAGTTCTTC. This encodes CASSLLTGGDNEQFF.

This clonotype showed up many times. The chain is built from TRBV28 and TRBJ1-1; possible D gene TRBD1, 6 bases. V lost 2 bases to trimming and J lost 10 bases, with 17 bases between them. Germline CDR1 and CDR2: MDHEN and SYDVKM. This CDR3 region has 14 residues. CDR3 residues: CASSLRGQLMGAFF. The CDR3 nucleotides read TGTGCCAGCAGTTTAAGGGGACAACTGATGGGAGCTTTCTTT. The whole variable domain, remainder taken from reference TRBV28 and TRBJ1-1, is DVKVTQSSRYLVKRTGEKVFLECVQDMDHENMFWYRQDPGLGLRLIYFSYDVKMKEKGDIPEGYSVSREKKERFSLILESASTNQTSMYLCASSLRGQLMGAFFGQGTRLTVV.

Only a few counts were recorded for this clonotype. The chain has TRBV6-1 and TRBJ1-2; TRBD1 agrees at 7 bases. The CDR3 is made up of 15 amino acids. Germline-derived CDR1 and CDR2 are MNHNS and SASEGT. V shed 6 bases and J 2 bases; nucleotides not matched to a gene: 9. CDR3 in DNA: TGTGCCAGCAGCAAAACAGGGGTGATCAACTATGGCTACACCTTC. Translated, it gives CASSKTGVINYGYTF.

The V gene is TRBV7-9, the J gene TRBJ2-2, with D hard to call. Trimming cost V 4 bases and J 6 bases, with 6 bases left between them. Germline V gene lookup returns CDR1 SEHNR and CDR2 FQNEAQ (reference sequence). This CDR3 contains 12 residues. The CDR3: CASSSDPGELFF. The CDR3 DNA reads TGTGCCAGCAGCTCGGATCCCGGGGAGCTGTTTTTT.

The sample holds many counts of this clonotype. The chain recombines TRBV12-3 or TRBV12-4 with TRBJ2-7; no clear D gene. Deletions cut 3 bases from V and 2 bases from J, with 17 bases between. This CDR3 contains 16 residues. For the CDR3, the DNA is TGTGCCAGCAGTTTCGATGGGTTTGGTCCTCCCTACGAGCAGTACTTC. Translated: CASSFDGFGPPYEQYF.

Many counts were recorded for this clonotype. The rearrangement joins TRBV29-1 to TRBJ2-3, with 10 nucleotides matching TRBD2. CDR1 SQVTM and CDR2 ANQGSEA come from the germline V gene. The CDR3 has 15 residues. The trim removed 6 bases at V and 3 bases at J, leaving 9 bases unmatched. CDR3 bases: TGCAGCGTACCTAGCGGGAGCGGTAGAACAGATACGCAGTATTTT. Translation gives CSVPSGSGRTDTQYF.